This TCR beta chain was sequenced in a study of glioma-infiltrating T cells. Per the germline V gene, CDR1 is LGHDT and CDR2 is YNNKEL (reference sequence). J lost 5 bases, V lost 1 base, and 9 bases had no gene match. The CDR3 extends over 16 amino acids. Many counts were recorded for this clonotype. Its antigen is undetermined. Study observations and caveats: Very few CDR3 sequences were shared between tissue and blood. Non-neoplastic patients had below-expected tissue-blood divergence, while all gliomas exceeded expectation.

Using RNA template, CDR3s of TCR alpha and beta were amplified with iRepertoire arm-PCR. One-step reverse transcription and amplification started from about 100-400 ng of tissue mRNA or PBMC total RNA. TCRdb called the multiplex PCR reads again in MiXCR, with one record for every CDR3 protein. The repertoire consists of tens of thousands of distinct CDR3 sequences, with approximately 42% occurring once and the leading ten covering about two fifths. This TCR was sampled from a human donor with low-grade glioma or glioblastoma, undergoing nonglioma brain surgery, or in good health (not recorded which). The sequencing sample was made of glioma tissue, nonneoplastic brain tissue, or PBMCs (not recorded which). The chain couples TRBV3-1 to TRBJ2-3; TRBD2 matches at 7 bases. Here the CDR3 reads CASSQVLAGVGDTQYF. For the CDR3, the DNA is TGTGCCAGCAGCCAAGTATTGGCGGGAGTAGGAGATACGCAGTATTTT.